This entry lists 25 T cell receptor beta chains sequenced from one sample in a study of human T cells and chemical hapten exposure. As to time point: pre-sensitization, week 0. Treatment described: therapeutic diphenylcyclopropenone sensitization with weekly scalp DPC. TCRdb fed the RACE reads into MiXCR, producing one record per CDR3 protein. The sample records 250,000 or so distinct CDR3 sequences, about 8.1% being singletons. The material sequenced was whole blood, taken in connection with sensitization to the hapten diphenylcyclopropenone (DPC). The receptor source for this set is a woman aged 35 to 49 with alopecia areata. Some clones in this sample may be carry-over from other donors' samples.

This clonotype was detected a few times. The rearrangement uses TRBV5-1 and TRBJ1-1; TRBD1 agrees at 9 bases. Germline V gene lookup returns CDR1 SGHRS and CDR2 YFSETQ. Trimming removed 0 bases from V and 5 bases from J; junction bases left unmatched: 2. CDR3 length: 14 residues. CDR3 DNA: TGCGCCAGCAGCTTGGACAGGGGGCGAACTGAAGCTTTCTTT. Translated, it gives CASSLDRGRTEAFF.

This clonotype was counted at least ten times. The genes are TRBV9 and TRBJ2-3; no clear D gene. The V gene's germline CDR1 is SGDLS and CDR2 YYNGEE. V was trimmed by 1 base and J by 1 base, leaving 4 bases between them. This CDR3 has 13 amino acids. The DNA for the CDR3 is TGTGCCAGCAGCGTACAAGGCACAGATACGCAGTATTTT. It is translated as CASSVQGTDTQYF.

This chain joins TRBV5-1 and TRBJ1-2; 8 bases map to TRBD1. This CDR3 has 15 amino acids. Germline CDR1 and CDR2: SGHRS and YFSETQ. With V trimmed by 0 bases and J by 6 bases, 7 bases remained unmatched. CDR3 loop: CASSLGPDRENGYTF. Written as DNA, the CDR3 is TGCGCCAGCAGCTTGGGACCGGACAGGGAAAATGGCTACACCTTC.

The table lists this clonotype with a few counts. V usage is TRBV25-1 and J usage is TRBJ2-2; tentatively, D is TRBD2 (6 bases). CDR1 MGHDK and CDR2 SYGVNS come from the germline V gene. Trimming took 3 bases from V and 6 from J, leaving 14 bases between them. This CDR3 is built from 15 residues. This CDR3 is CASSETGEAPGELFF. CDR3 nucleotide sequence: TGTGCCAGCAGTGAGACCGGGGAGGCCCCCGGGGAGCTGTTTTTT.

CDR3 bases: TGTGCCATCAGTGGTCAGGGGAACACTGAAGCTTTCTTT. Its translation is CAISGQGNTEAFF. This sequence joins TRBV10-3 and TRBJ1-1; D possibly corresponds to TRBD1 (5 bases). V shed 4 bases and J shed 1 base, with 7 bases lying between them. In germline, CDR1 is ENHRY, CDR2 SYGVKD. This CDR3 spans 13 amino acids.

This clonotype has more than one count but fewer than ten. The chain has TRBV7-2 and TRBJ1-5; maybe TRBD1 (6 bases). Germline assignment: CDR1 SGHTA and CDR2 FQGNSA. The CDR3 length is 16 residues. The ends were cut back, 5 bases at V and 1 base at J, with 15 bases in the middle. This chain's CDR3 is CASSLVGGKSNQPQHF. The CDR3 DNA reads as TGTGCCAGCAGCCTGGTAGGGGGAAAAAGCAATCAGCCCCAGCATTTT.

The chain links TRBV2 to TRBJ1-1; 10 bases align to TRBD1. The germline V gene has CDR1 SNHLY and CDR2 FYNNEI. The trim removed 8 bases at V and 4 bases at J, leaving 13 bases unmatched. The CDR3 consists of 16 residues. The CDR3 reads CASLQGQGVVGTEAFF. In nucleotides, the CDR3 is TGTGCCAGCCTTCAAGGACAGGGGGTAGTAGGCACTGAAGCTTTCTTT.

This clonotype was counted ten times or more. This sequence joins TRBV4-2 and TRBJ1-5; maybe TRBD1 (5 bases). The CDR3 is 13 residues long. With 1 base removed from V and 15 bases from J, the gap between germline ends came to 16 bases. CDR1 and CDR2 from the germline V gene are LGHNA and YNFKEQ. The CDR3 coding sequence is TGTGCCAGCAGCCAAGTGGGGGAAGTTCCAGGGCATTTT. It yields the protein CASSQVGEVPGHF.

The rearrangement links TRBV20-1 to TRBJ2-1; 11 positions agree with TRBD2. This CDR3 has 14 residues. Germline V gene sequence: CDR1 DFQATT, CDR2 SNEGSKA (reference sequence). V dropped 6 bases and J dropped 4; count of bases not matched to a gene: 5. The CDR3: CSASGTSGYNEQFF. The CDR3 DNA follows: TGCAGTGCGTCCGGGACTAGCGGATACAATGAGCAGTTCTTC.

This clonotype was seen more than once but under ten times. The chain is built from TRBV6-2 or TRBV6-3 and TRBJ2-6; D is uncertain. Germline V CDR1 and CDR2: MNHEY, SVGEGT. The V and J ends lost 11 bases and 3 bases respectively, with 8 bases between them. CDR3 length: 12 amino acids. The CDR3 DNA sequence: TGTGCCGGCTCGAGTGGGGCCAACGTCCTGACTTTC. Its protein product is CAGSSGANVLTF.

This chain uses TRBV7-3 with TRBJ1-3; D might be TRBD1 (5 bases). The CDR3 is 10 amino acids. Germline CDR1 is SGHTA and CDR2 is FQGTGA. This CDR3 reads CVGGGNTIYF. DNA for the CDR3: TGTGTTGGGGGAGGAAACACCATATATTTT.

This clonotype occurred many times. This chain links TRBV12-2 with TRBJ1-5; TRBD1, the table's D call, lacks a check against the DNA. TRBV12-2 is a listed pseudogene. The CDR3 has 15 amino acids. CDR3: CASRPRRAGGQPQHF. As DNA, the CDR3 is TGTGCAAGTCGCCCCCGAAGGGCTGGGGGTCAGCCCCAGCATTTT.

This clonotype was seen many times. This rearrangement joins TRBV5-5 to TRBJ2-7; TRBD2 matches 14 bases. CDR3 size: 15 residues. CDR1 SGHKS and CDR2 YYEKEE come from the germline V gene (reference sequence). The J segment lost 6 bases and the V segment lost 2 bases, leaving 4 bases of the junction unmatched. The CDR3, as DNA: TGTGCCAGCAGCTTAGGGACTAGCGGGAGTTCCGAGCAGTACTTC. This sequence encodes CASSLGTSGSSEQYF.

This clonotype was recorded at least ten times. The chain uses TRBV9 and TRBJ2-7; the D gene could be TRBD1 or TRBD2 (5 bases each). V was shortened by 4 bases and J by 2 bases, with 16 bases between the two germline ends. The CDR3 has 15 amino acids. CDR1 SGDLS and CDR2 YYNGEE come from the germline V gene. DNA of the CDR3: TGTGCCAGCAGCAACAACCGGGACGGAGCCTACGAGCAGTACTTC. As protein: CASSNNRDGAYEQYF.

This CDR3 reads CAIGDSNSNQPQHF. The CDR3 bases are TGTGCCATCGGAGATAGCAATAGCAATCAGCCCCAGCATTTT. The V and J genes are TRBV10-3 and TRBJ1-5, with no clear D. From germline, CDR1 is ENHRY and CDR2 SYGVKD. Trimming shortened V by 8 bases and J by 0 bases, and 11 bases separated the two germline ends. The CDR3 consists of 14 residues.

This chain links TRBV5-1 with TRBJ2-4; D may be TRBD1 (5 bases). The CDR3 spans 16 residues. V was clipped by 4 bases and J by 4 bases, with 18 bases between them. Germline V lookup: CDR1 SGHRS, CDR2 YFSETQ. CDR3 amino acids: CASSTKVGAGKNIQYF. For the CDR3, the DNA is TGCGCCAGCAGCACTAAGGTTGGAGCAGGGAAAAACATTCAGTACTTC. Filled out from reference TRBV5-1 and TRBJ2-4, the complete variable domain reads KAGVTQTPRYLIKTRGQQVTLSCSPISGHRSVSWYQQTPGQGLQFLFEYFSETQRNKGNFPGRFSGRQFSNSRSEMNVSTLELGDSALYLCASSTKVGAGKNIQYFGAGTRLSVL.

This clonotype was seen a handful of times. The rearrangement joins TRBV6-5 to TRBJ2-3; TRBD2 agrees at 11 bases. The germline V gene encodes CDR1 MNHEY and CDR2 SVGAGI. The CDR3 is 16 amino acids. Trimming cost V 6 bases and J 8 bases; bases outside gene matches: 13. The CDR3 here is CASRPGLAAGLGTQYF. In DNA, the CDR3 is TGTGCCAGCAGACCGGGACTAGCGGCCGGGCTGGGTACGCAGTATTTT.

In its sample, this clonotype was seen a few times. The germline gene is not matched at one end of the junction; a read error may be the cause. The V call is TRBV29-1, the J call TRBJ2-1; D is unresolved. The germline CDR1 and CDR2 sequences are SQVTM and ANQGSEA. This CDR3 contains 11 residues. The CDR3 DNA is TGCAGCGTGACGGGTTACAGTGAGCAGTTCTTC. Translating it yields CSVTGYSEQFF.

This clonotype was observed a few times. The chain has TRBV27 and TRBJ2-7; 12 bases fit TRBD2. V shed 5 bases and J 7 bases; nucleotides not matched to a gene: 12. The V gene's germline CDR1 is MNHEY and CDR2 SMNVEV (reference sequence). The CDR3 consists of 16 residues. The CDR3 region has the DNA TGTGCCAGCAGTCCATCGACTAGCGGGAGTCTAAAAGAGCAGTACTTC. Its translation: CASSPSTSGSLKEQYF.

The chain has TRBV28 and TRBJ2-3, with unresolved D. Per germline, CDR1 MDHEN and CDR2 SYDVKM. This CDR3 region has 12 residues. Trimming shortened V by 3 bases and J by 7 bases, and 8 bases separated the two germline ends. In DNA form, the CDR3 reads TGTGCCAGCAGTTTGTTTGTTAATACGCAGTATTTT. As protein: CASSLFVNTQYF.

Ten or more counts support this clonotype. The V call is TRBV10-2, the J call TRBJ2-1; 13 nucleotides line up with TRBD2. From germline, CDR1 is WSHSY and CDR2 SAAADI. V shed 6 bases and J 6 bases; nucleotides not matched to a gene: 8. CDR3 size: 16 residues. The CDR3 nucleotides are TGCGCCAGCAGCGACAGACTAGCGGGAGGCCTCAATGAGCAGTTCTTC. Translated: CASSDRLAGGLNEQFF.

This clonotype was observed a few times. The J gene is TRBJ1-4, the V gene TRBV10-3; possibly TRBD1 for D (6 bases). Germline V gene sequence: CDR1 ENHRY, CDR2 SYGVKD. The CDR3 runs 12 residues. Trimming shortened V by 5 bases and J by 7 bases, and 8 bases separated the two germline ends. The CDR3 sequence: CAISPQGEKLFF. CDR3 DNA: TGTGCCATCAGTCCACAGGGTGAAAAACTGTTTTTT.

The chain employs TRBV4-1 and TRBJ2-1; D gene unclear. This CDR3 contains 14 residues. Germline CDR1 is MGHRA and CDR2 is YSYEKL. Trimming pared 2 bases from V and 6 bases from J, leaving 11 bases between. The chain's CDR3 is CASSQPETSNEQFF. CDR3 nucleotides: TGCGCCAGCAGCCAACCAGAGACTTCCAATGAGCAGTTCTTC.

This clonotype showed up many times. The chain recombines TRBV20-1 with TRBJ2-1, with D perhaps matching TRBD2 (7 bases). The ends were cut back, 4 bases at V and 9 bases at J, with 19 bases in the middle. Germline loops: CDR1 DFQATT, CDR2 SNEGSKA (reference sequence). CDR3 size: 14 residues. CDR3 nucleotides: TGCAGTGCTACCCAGGGGAGCGGCGGGGGTGAGCAGTTCTTC. This encodes CSATQGSGGGEQFF.

This clonotype occurred a few times. The chain is built from TRBV5-1 and TRBJ1-6; D gene ambiguous. V was cut by 2 bases and J by 7 bases, with 7 bases left in between. Germline V gives CDR1 SGHRS, CDR2 YFSETQ. The CDR3 covers 13 residues. The CDR3 reads CASSFDGNSPLHF. In DNA form, the CDR3 reads TGCGCCAGCAGCTTTGACGGCAATTCACCCCTCCACTTT.